These 21 T cell receptor beta chains were sequenced from one sample in a study of T cells in Graves' hyperthyroidism and ophthalmopathy. Amplification yielded TCR beta CDR3 regions, with RNA transcripts as the source. With the HTBI primer set, the TCR CDR3 went through a first round of RT-PCR. MiXCR was run by TCRdb on the multiplex PCR reads, yielding one entry per CDR3 protein. The sample gives approximately 300,000 distinct CDR3 sequences, approximately 15% of which show up once; approximately 57% is in the top ten. The sequenced sample consisted of blood. The receptor set was obtained from a woman aged 55-70 years with Graves' ophthalmopathy.

This clonotype has at least ten counts. V gene TRBV5-8 combines with J gene TRBJ1-1; no definite D call. The V gene's germline CDR1 is SGHTS and CDR2 YDEGEE. Trimming shortened V by 3 bases and J by 2 bases, and 11 bases separated the two germline ends. The CDR3 length is 14 residues. CDR3 in DNA: TGTGCCAGCAGCTATGCCGCGGTTAACACTGAAGCTTTCTTT. The encoded protein is CASSYAAVNTEAFF.

This clonotype was counted a few times. The rearrangement links TRBV19 to TRBJ2-5; 10 nucleotides match TRBD2. Trimming cost V 1 base and J 4 bases; bases outside gene matches: 15. Germline V lookup: CDR1 LNHDA, CDR2 SQIVND (reference sequence). This CDR3 spans 19 amino acids. CDR3 DNA: TGTGCCAGTAGTATAGCAAGCCTATCAAGCGGGGGGGCCAGAGAGACCCAGTACTTC. Translating it yields CASSIASLSSGGARETQYF.

This clonotype was counted ten times or more. This sequence joins TRBV20-1 and TRBJ2-2, with D possibly being TRBD2 (5 bases). The CDR3 totals 15 residues. Trimming cost V 3 bases and J 0 bases, with 11 bases left between them. CDR1 and CDR2 from the germline V gene are DFQATT and SNEGSKA (reference sequence). In DNA, the CDR3 is TGCAGTGCTAGGAGGGCCGGAGCGAACACCGGGGAGCTGTTTTTT. It yields the protein CSARRAGANTGELFF.

This clonotype was observed at least ten times. The chain is built from TRBV20-1 and TRBJ1-6, with D perhaps matching TRBD1 (6 bases). This CDR3 has 13 amino acids. Germline V CDR1 and CDR2: DFQATT, SNEGSKA (reference sequence). V lost 6 bases and J 5 bases, leaving 11 bases between the germline ends. The CDR3 is CSAGQKNNSPLHF. The CDR3 DNA sequence: TGCAGTGCCGGACAGAAGAATAATTCACCCCTCCACTTT.

CDR3 bases: TGTGCCAGCAGTTTAGATTACAACAATGAGCAGTTCTTC. Its translation is CASSLDYNNEQFF. The rearrangement joins TRBV6-2 or TRBV6-3 to TRBJ2-1; D call uncertain. Germline assignment: CDR1 MNHEY and CDR2 SVGEGT. The CDR3 spans 13 residues. The V end lost 4 bases, the J end lost 5 bases, and 9 bases lay between the germline ends.

This clonotype was recorded at least ten times. The chain carries TRBV15 and TRBJ1-1; possible D gene TRBD1, 5 bases. The ends were cut back, 0 bases at V and 5 bases at J, with 13 bases in the middle. This CDR3 has 15 residues. CDR1 is LNHNV, CDR2 YYDKDF, per germline (reference sequence). CDR3 in DNA: TGTGCCACCAGCAGAGAATGGGGGATGAGGACTGAAGCTTTCTTT. It is translated as CATSREWGMRTEAFF.

The V and J genes are TRBV4-3 and TRBJ2-5; D ambiguous. Per germline, CDR1 LGHNA and CDR2 YSLEER. The V end was cut by 0 bases, the J end by 5 bases, with 13 bases between. The CDR3 runs to 15 residues. CDR3 sequence reads: CASSQDLVRYETQYF. The DNA for the CDR3 is TGCGCCAGCAGCCAAGACCTGGTCAGATATGAGACCCAGTACTTC.

The table lists this clonotype with a few counts. The chain carries TRBV5-1 and TRBJ2-6, with no clear D. Germline CDR1 and CDR2: SGHRS and YFSETQ. Between the trimmed V and J ends, which lost 6 bases and 2 bases, there was a span of 9 bases. The CDR3 contains 14 residues. The CDR3, as DNA: TGCGCCAGCACACGAAGTACTGGGGCCAACGTCCTGACTTTC. It yields the protein CASTRSTGANVLTF.

This clonotype has a count of ten or more. The CDR3 protein is CASSRQGAHYGYTF. In DNA form, the CDR3 reads TGTGCCAGCAGCCGACAGGGGGCCCACTATGGCTACACCTTC. The chain uses TRBV3-2 and TRBJ1-2; TRBD1, the table's D call, was not compared with the DNA. TRBV3-2 has pseudogene status. The CDR3 loop spans 14 amino acids.

This clonotype was detected only a few times. The chain uses TRBV7-3 and TRBJ1-1; 7 positions match TRBD1. V gave up 1 base and J gave up 11 bases; unmatched junction bases: 7. The CDR3 runs to 13 residues. CDR1 and CDR2 from the germline V gene are SGHTA and FQGTGA. DNA of the CDR3: TGTGCCAGCAGCTTAAGTCCAGGGGGATGGGCTTTCTTT. Translated: CASSLSPGGWAFF.

There are many counts of this clonotype. The chain recombines TRBV5-1 with TRBJ1-1, with 8 nucleotides matching TRBD1. V lost 4 bases and J lost 5; bases outside the gene matches: 7. The CDR3 contains 14 residues. CDR1 is SGHRS and CDR2 is YFSETQ in the germline V gene. In nucleotides, the CDR3 is TGCGCCAGCAGCCTACAGGGGGGGGAGACTGAAGCTTTCTTT. This codes for CASSLQGGETEAFF.

The chain has TRBV7-9 and TRBJ2-2; 12 bases line up with TRBD1. The junction had 6 bases not matched to a gene; V was cut back by 5 bases and J by 5 bases. There are 16 residues in the CDR3. The germline V gene encodes CDR1 SEHNR and CDR2 FQNEAQ (reference sequence). CDR3 coding DNA: TGTGCCAGCAGCCAAGGGACAGGGGGCAGGACCGGGGAGCTGTTTTTT. Its protein is CASSQGTGGRTGELFF. Looking up the rest from reference TRBV7-9 and TRBJ2-2 gives the full variable domain: DTGVSQNPRHKITKRGQNVTFRCDPISEHNRLYWYRQTLGQGPEFLTYFQNEAQLEKSRLLSDRFSAERPKGSFSTLEIQRTEQGDSAMYLCASSQGTGGRTGELFFGEGSRLTVL.

Ten or more counts support this clonotype. The V and J genes are TRBV6-6 and TRBJ1-1; 7 bases map to TRBD1. V lost 2 bases and J lost 5; bases outside the gene matches: 5. The CDR3 covers 14 residues. Germline loops: CDR1 MNHNY, CDR2 SVGAGI (reference sequence). The CDR3 DNA follows: TGTGCCAGCAGTTACAGGGGGCGACGGACTGAAGCTTTCTTT. As protein: CASSYRGRRTEAFF.

This clonotype occurred a few times. The chain links TRBV4-1 to TRBJ1-6; weak D call: TRBD1 (5 bases). Germline V gene sequence: CDR1 MGHRA, CDR2 YSYEKL. The CDR3 sequence is 17 residues long. V was shortened by 2 bases and J by 5 bases, with 16 bases between the two germline ends. Here the CDR3 reads CASSQSPLRGNNSPLHF. DNA for the CDR3: TGCGCCAGCAGCCAAAGCCCTCTGAGGGGCAATAATTCACCCCTCCACTTT.

This clonotype has a handful of counts. This chain uses TRBV15 with TRBJ2-7; tentatively, D is TRBD2 (5 bases). This CDR3 comprises 13 residues. Germline V CDR1 and CDR2: LNHNV, YYDKDF (reference sequence). V was pared by 0 bases and J by 6 bases, with 9 bases between. The CDR3 nucleotides are TGTGCCACCAGCAGAGAGGGAGTGGGCGAGCAGTACTTC. This codes for CATSREGVGEQYF. Variable domain in full (rest from reference TRBV15 and TRBJ2-7): DAMVIQNPRYQVTQFGKPVTLSCSQTLNHNVMYWYQQKSSQAPKLLFHYYDKDFNNEADTPDNFQSRRPNTSFCFLDIRSPGLGDTAMYLCATSREGVGEQYFGPGTRLTVT.

This clonotype was counted many times. The J gene is TRBJ2-2, the V gene TRBV7-2, with 9 bases matching TRBD2. J lost 0 bases, V lost 5 bases, and 13 bases had no gene match. In germline, CDR1 is SGHTA, CDR2 FQGNSA. The CDR3 runs 19 residues. Written as DNA, the CDR3 is TGTGCCAGCAGCCTAAGGGTGGCTAGCGGGACAACGAACACCGGGGAGCTGTTTTTT. Its protein product is CASSLRVASGTTNTGELFF.

The sample holds many counts of this clonotype. The chain is built from TRBV18 and TRBJ2-6; a weak D match, TRBD2 (5 bases). Trimming shortened V by 3 bases and J by 0 bases, and 9 bases separated the two germline ends. The CDR3 runs to 16 residues. Germline V gene sequence: CDR1 KGHSH, CDR2 LQKENI. The CDR3 spells CASSPWRNSGANVLTF. Written as DNA, the CDR3 is TGTGCCAGCTCACCTTGGAGGAACTCTGGGGCCAACGTCCTGACTTTC. Based on the CDR3 plus reference TRBV18 and TRBJ2-6, the full variable domain is NAGVMQNPRHLVRRRGQEARLRCSPMKGHSHVYWYRQLPEEGLKFMVYLQKENIIDESGMPKERFSAEFPKEGPSILRIQQVVRGDSAAYFCASSPWRNSGANVLTFGAGSRLTVL.

There are many counts of this clonotype. V is TRBV27 and J is TRBJ2-1, with 13 bases lining up with TRBD2. The length of the CDR3 is 20 residues. The J segment lost 1 base and the V segment lost 6 bases, leaving 15 bases of the junction unmatched. Germline CDR1 reads MNHEY; CDR2 reads SMNVEV (reference sequence). In nucleotides, the CDR3 is TGTGCCAGCAGCCTGAGGACTAGCGGGAGAACCCCACTATCCTACAATGAGCAGTTCTTC. It specifies CASSLRTSGRTPLSYNEQFF.

Ten or more counts support this clonotype. The rearrangement links TRBV2 to TRBJ2-3; a possible D gene is TRBD1 (6 bases). This CDR3 contains 15 residues. V was pared by 4 bases and J by 3 bases, with 14 bases between. Germline V gene sequence: CDR1 SNHLY, CDR2 FYNNEI. The CDR3 reads CASSVNRDGTDTQYF. Written as DNA, the CDR3 is TGTGCCAGCAGTGTCAACAGGGATGGGACAGATACGCAGTATTTT.

This clonotype was recorded at least ten times. The gene calls are TRBV27 and TRBJ1-6; D is uncertain. This CDR3 has 13 residues. Germline V gene lookup returns CDR1 MNHEY and CDR2 SMNVEV (reference sequence). With 2 bases removed from V and 14 bases from J, the gap between germline ends came to 13 bases. Here the CDR3 DNA reads TGTGCCAGCAGTTTACGTGCGGGAGGCACCCTCCACTTT. Its translation: CASSLRAGGTLHF.

Ten or more counts support this clonotype. This chain uses TRBV6-2 or TRBV6-3 with TRBJ2-7; TRBD1 is a possible D gene (6 bases). The V gene lost 0 bases and the J gene lost 3 bases, with 24 bases spanning the gap. This CDR3 spans 19 amino acids. From germline, CDR1 is MNHEY and CDR2 SVGEGT. The CDR3 nucleotides are TGTGCCAGCAGTTACTCGTTGGGACACCACATCGGCTTAGACTACGAGCAGTACTTC. It codes for CASSYSLGHHIGLDYEQYF.